Sequencing of this T cell receptor (beta chain) was carried out in a study of T-cell memory formation after mild COVID-19. About the research overall: TCR clusters were mostly confined to one donor each. Whole-study findings and limits: CD4+ clones that contracted lay mainly in CM and EM; CD8+ ones lay in EMRA. Memory from before infection featured some responding clones, which suggests cross-reactive memory joined. Among clones contracting day 15 to 85, CD4/CD8 was balanced, whereas later expanders leaned CD4+.

This clonotype has only a few counts. Antigen unknown. Each CDR3 protein is one row after TCRdb ran MiXCR on the 5' RACE reads. There are just over 400,000 distinct CDR3 sequences in the sample; less than 25% occur only once, and about an eighth lies in the top ten. Trimming left V 5 bases short and J 3 bases short, with 11 bases between. The germline CDR1 and CDR2 sequences are MNHNS and SASEGT. The CDR3 loop spans 14 amino acids. V gene TRBV6-1 combines with J gene TRBJ1-5; no clear D gene. This TCR was sampled from an adult woman who had mild COVID-19 (a few samples of this study predate the infection). Cell type and time point are not known. The sequenced sample consisted of PBMCs or a T cell subset sorted from them (not recorded which). The CDR3 DNA follows: TGTGCCAGCAGTAGGGCTCGGGACAATCAGCCCCAGCATTTT. This gives the protein CASSRARDNQPQHF.